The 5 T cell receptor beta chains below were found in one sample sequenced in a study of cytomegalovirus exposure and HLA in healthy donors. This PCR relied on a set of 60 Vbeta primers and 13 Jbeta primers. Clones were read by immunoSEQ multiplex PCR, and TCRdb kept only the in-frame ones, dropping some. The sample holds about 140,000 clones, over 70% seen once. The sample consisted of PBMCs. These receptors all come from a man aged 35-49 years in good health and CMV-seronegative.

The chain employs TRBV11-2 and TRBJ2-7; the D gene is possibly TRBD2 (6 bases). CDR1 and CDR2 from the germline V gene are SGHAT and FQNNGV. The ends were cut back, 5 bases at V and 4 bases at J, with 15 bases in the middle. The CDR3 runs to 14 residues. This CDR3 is CASSPTTGDYEQYF. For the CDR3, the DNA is TGTGCCAGCAGCCCTACGACGGGGGATTACGAGCAGTACTTC.

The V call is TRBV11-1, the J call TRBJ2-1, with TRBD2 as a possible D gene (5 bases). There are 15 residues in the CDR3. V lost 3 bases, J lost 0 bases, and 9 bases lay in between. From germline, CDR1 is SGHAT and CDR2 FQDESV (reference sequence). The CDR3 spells CASSLSGGSYNEQFF. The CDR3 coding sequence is TGTGCCAGCAGCTTGAGCGGAGGCTCCTACAATGAGCAGTTCTTC.

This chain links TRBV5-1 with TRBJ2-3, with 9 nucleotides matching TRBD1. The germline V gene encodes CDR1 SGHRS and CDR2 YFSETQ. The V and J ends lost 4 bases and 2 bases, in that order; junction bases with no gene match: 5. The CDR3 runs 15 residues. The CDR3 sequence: CASSPTGGLTDTQYF. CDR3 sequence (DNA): TGCGCCAGCAGCCCTACAGGGGGCCTCACAGATACGCAGTATTTT.

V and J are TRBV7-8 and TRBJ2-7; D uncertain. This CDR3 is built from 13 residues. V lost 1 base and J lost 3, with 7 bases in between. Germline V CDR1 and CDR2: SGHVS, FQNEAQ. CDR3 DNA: TGTGCCAGCAGCTTAGGACTGGGCTACGAGCAGTACTTC. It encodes CASSLGLGYEQYF.

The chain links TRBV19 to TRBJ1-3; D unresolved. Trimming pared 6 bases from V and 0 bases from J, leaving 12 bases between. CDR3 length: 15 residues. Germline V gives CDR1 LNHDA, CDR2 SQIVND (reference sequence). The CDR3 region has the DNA TGTGCCAGTAGGAGGGAGGCGAGCTCTGGAAACACCATATATTTT. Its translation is CASRREASSGNTIYF.